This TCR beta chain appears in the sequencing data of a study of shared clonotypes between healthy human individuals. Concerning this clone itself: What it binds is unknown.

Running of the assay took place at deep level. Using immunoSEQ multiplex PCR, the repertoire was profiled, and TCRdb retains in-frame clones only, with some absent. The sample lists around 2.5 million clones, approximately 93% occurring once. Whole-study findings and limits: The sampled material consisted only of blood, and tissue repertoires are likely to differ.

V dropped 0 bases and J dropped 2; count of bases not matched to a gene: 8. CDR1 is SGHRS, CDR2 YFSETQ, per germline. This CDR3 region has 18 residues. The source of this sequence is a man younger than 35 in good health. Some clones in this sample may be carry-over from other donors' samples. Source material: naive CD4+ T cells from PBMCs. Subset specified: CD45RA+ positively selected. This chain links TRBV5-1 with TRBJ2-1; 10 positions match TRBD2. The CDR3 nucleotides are TGCGCCAGCAGCTTGGTTAGCGGGAGGTCTTCCGCCTACAATGAGCAGTTCTTC. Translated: CASSLVSGRSSAYNEQFF.